This is a list of T cell receptor beta chains from one sample in a study of T cell responses to AZD1222 COVID-19 vaccine. Data came from immunoSEQ multiplex PCR; TCRdb stores just in-frame clones and leaves some out. This table holds 100,000 to 150,000 clones, 80% to 90% found once. Here the sequenced sample was peripheral blood, taken on day 0 of AZD1222 vaccination. These receptors were taken from an adult in good health. CDR3s include the opening cysteine and the closing phenylalanine or tryptophan. Each record gives: V gene, clone size, D gene, J gene, CDR3 protein, CDR3 DNA. D genes are given only for firm matches. Expanded clones get a size class; other rows say once, few or many, or leave the size out.

V gene: TRBV12-3/TRBV12-4; clone size: -; D gene: -; J gene: TRBJ1-4; CDR3 protein: CASMRTESEKLFF; CDR3 DNA: TGTGCCAGCATGAGGACGGAAAGCGAAAAACTGTTTTTT
V gene: TRBV7-2; clone size: once; D gene: -; J gene: TRBJ2-7; CDR3 protein: CASSSWDSPPLEQYF; CDR3 DNA: TGTGCCAGCAGCTCCTGGGACTCCCCCCCTCTCGAGCAGTACTTC
V gene: TRBV6-4; clone size: once; D gene: -; J gene: TRBJ2-4; CDR3 protein: CASSDSYGPGVIQYF; CDR3 DNA: TGTGCCAGCAGTGACTCCTACGGACCTGGGGTCATTCAGTACTTC
V gene: TRBV19; clone size: -; D gene: -; J gene: TRBJ2-1; CDR3 protein: CASIQGTSYNEQFF; CDR3 DNA: TGTGCCAGTATTCAGGGGACGTCCTACAATGAGCAGTTCTTC
V gene: TRBV10-3; clone size: -; D gene: -; J gene: TRBJ2-7; CDR3 protein: CAINPDGHYEQYF; CDR3 DNA: TGTGCCATCAACCCGGACGGCCACTACGAGCAGTACTTC
V gene: TRBV4-3; clone size: -; D gene: -; J gene: TRBJ2-1; CDR3 protein: CASSQRVGSWSSYNEQFF; CDR3 DNA: TGCGCCAGCAGCCAACGAGTGGGCTCGTGGAGCTCCTACAATGAGCAGTTCTTC
V gene: TRBV3-1/TRBV3-2; clone size: -; D gene: -; J gene: TRBJ1-1; CDR3 protein: CASSRRNTEAFF; CDR3 DNA: TGTGCCAGCAGCCGACGGAACACTGAAGCTTTCTTT
V gene: TRBV7-9; clone size: -; D gene: -; J gene: TRBJ2-3; CDR3 protein: CASSFDNTTYTDTQYF; CDR3 DNA: TGTGCCAGCAGCTTTGACAACACCACTTACACAGATACGCAGTATTTT
V gene: TRBV3-1/TRBV3-2; clone size: -; D gene: TRBD1; J gene: TRBJ1-1; CDR3 protein: CASSQGTGVWTEAFF; CDR3 DNA: TGTGCCAGCAGCCAGGGGACAGGAGTATGGACTGAAGCTTTCTTT
V gene: TRBV29-1; clone size: -; D gene: -; J gene: TRBJ1-1; CDR3 protein: CSVESGFTEAFF; CDR3 DNA: TGCAGCGTTGAATCCGGGTTCACTGAAGCTTTCTTT